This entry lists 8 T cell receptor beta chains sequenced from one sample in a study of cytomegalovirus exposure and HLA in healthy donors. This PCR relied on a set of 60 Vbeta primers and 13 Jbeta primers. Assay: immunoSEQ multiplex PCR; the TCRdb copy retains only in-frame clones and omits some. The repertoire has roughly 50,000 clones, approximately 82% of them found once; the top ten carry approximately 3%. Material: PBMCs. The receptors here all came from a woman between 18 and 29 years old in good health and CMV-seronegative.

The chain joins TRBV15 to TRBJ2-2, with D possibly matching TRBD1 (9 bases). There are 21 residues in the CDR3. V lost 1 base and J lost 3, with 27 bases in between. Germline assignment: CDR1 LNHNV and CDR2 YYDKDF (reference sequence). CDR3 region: CATSRGRPGQGLGRDTGELFF. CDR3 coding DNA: TGTGCCACCAGCAGAGGAAGACCGGGACAGGGACTAGGCCGGGACACCGGGGAGCTGTTTTTT.

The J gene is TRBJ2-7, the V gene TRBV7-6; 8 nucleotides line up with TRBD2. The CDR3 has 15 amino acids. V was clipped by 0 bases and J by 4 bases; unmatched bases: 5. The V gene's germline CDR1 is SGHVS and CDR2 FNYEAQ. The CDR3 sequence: CASSLAQAGAYEQYF. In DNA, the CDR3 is TGTGCCAGCAGCTTAGCGCAAGCGGGAGCTTACGAGCAGTACTTC.

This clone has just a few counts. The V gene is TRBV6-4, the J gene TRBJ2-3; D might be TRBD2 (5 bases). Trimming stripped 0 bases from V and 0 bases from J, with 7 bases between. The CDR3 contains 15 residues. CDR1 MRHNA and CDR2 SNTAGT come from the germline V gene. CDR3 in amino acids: CASSDSSASTDTQYF. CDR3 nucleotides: TGTGCCAGCAGTGACTCTAGCGCTAGCACAGATACGCAGTATTTT.

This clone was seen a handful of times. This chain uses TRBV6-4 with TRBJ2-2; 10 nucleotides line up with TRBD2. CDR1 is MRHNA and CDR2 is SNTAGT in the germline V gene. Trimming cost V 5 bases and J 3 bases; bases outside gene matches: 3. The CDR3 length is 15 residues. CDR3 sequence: CASSLGTSDTGELFF. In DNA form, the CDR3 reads TGTGCCAGCAGTCTCGGGACTAGCGACACCGGGGAGCTGTTTTTT.

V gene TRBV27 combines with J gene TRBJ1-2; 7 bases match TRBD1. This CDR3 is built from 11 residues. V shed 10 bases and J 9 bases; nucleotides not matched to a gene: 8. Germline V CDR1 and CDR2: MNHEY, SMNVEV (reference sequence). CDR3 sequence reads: CANQTGSSYTF. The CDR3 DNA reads TGTGCCAATCAGACAGGGTCAAGCTACACCTTC.

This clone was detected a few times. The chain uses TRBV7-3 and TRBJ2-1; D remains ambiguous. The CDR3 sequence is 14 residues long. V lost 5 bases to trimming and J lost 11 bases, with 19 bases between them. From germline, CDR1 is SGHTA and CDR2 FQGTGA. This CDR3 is CASSPLEAPGKQFF. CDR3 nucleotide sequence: TGTGCCAGCAGCCCTCTCGAAGCGCCGGGTAAGCAGTTCTTC.

The CDR3, as DNA: TGTGCCAGCAGCTTAGGTCTAGCGGGAAACACCGGGGAGCTGTTTTTT. As protein: CASSLGLAGNTGELFF. The gene calls are TRBV7-3 and TRBJ2-2; 9 positions match TRBD2. Trimming removed 2 bases from V and 2 bases from J; junction bases left unmatched: 3. CDR1 SGHTA and CDR2 FQGTGA come from the germline V gene. This CDR3 spans 16 amino acids. The full variable domain, with the rest looked up from reference TRBV7-3 and TRBJ2-2, is GAGVSQTPSNKVTEKGKYVELRCDPISGHTALYWYRQSLGQGPEFLIYFQGTGAADDSGLPNDRFFAVRPEGSVSTLKIQRTERGDSAVYLCASSLGLAGNTGELFFGEGSRLTVL.

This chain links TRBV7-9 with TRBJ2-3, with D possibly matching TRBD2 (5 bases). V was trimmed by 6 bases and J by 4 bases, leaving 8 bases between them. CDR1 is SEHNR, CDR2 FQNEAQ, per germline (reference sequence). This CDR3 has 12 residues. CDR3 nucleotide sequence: TGTGCCAGCAGAAGAGCGGCAGATACGCAGTATTTT. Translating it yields CASRRAADTQYF.